One sample yielded the 27 T cell receptor beta chains listed below, sequenced in a study of identical twins. A single record per CDR3 protein comes from TCRdb applying MiXCR to the 5' RACE reads. The sample has about 890,000 distinct CDR3 sequences; roughly an eighth are singletons. The same data also contributed to another study, on yellow fever vaccine responses in identical twins.

Material for sequencing was PBMCs. The receptor source for this set is a woman in her late teens or twenties in good health.

This clonotype was picked up one time. The chain links TRBV24-1 to TRBJ2-3; D uncertain. Germline-derived CDR1 and CDR2 are KGHDR and SFDVKD. V lost 9 bases and J 0 bases, leaving 15 bases between the germline ends. CDR3 length equals 15 residues. CDR3 region: CATGAGVRSTDTQYF. CDR3 in DNA: TGTGCCACCGGAGCTGGGGTTCGGAGCACAGATACGCAGTATTTT.

This clonotype appeared a few times. Here the CDR3 reads CSAQSVGPLWPGMYF. The CDR3 DNA is TGCAGTGCCCAAAGTGTTGGCCCCCTCTGGCCGGGGATGTACTTC. The rearrangement links TRBV20-1 to TRBJ2-7; TRBD2 is a possible D gene (5 bases). Germline-derived CDR1 and CDR2 are DFQATT and SNEGSKA (reference sequence). The CDR3 runs 15 residues. The V and J ends lost 6 bases and 12 bases respectively, with 30 bases between them.

This chain links TRBV7-9 with TRBJ2-2; 9 bases align to TRBD2. The J segment lost 5 bases and the V segment lost 4 bases, leaving 8 bases of the junction unmatched. CDR1 SEHNR and CDR2 FQNEAQ come from the germline V gene (reference sequence). The CDR3 covers 16 residues. The CDR3: CASSYRTAGGTGELFF. The CDR3 nucleotides read TGTGCCAGCAGCTACCGGACGGCGGGAGGGACCGGGGAGCTGTTTTTT.

This clonotype occurred a few times. CDR3 region: CSVRRGLQETQYF. CDR3 sequence (DNA): TGCAGCGTCCGGAGGGGACTACAAGAGACCCAGTACTTC. This chain joins TRBV29-1 and TRBJ2-5; TRBD2 agrees at 7 bases. Germline V gene sequence: CDR1 SQVTM, CDR2 ANQGSEA. V gave up 6 bases and J gave up 2 bases; unmatched junction bases: 6. CDR3 length: 13 amino acids.

In DNA form, the CDR3 reads TGTGCCAGCAGCGCTGAAACGAGGGAGCAGTACGTC. It specifies CASSAETREQYV. The chain links TRBV2 to TRBJ2-7; no definite D call. CDR3 length equals 12 residues. From germline, CDR1 is SNHLY and CDR2 FYNNEI. Trimming left V 6 bases short and J 7 bases short, with 13 bases between.

The rearrangement joins TRBV6-1 to TRBJ1-4, with D possibly TRBD1 on 6 matching bases. This CDR3 has 15 amino acids. Between the trimmed V and J ends, which lost 6 bases and 4 bases, there was a span of 15 bases. Looked up from germline, CDR1 is MNHNS and CDR2 is SASEGT. Here the CDR3 DNA reads TGTGCCAGCAGAAAAGGGGGACCGAGTAATGAAAAACTGTTTTTT. Encoded protein: CASRKGGPSNEKLFF.

This clonotype was observed a few times. J is TRBJ2-7 and V is TRBV6-2 or TRBV6-3, with 7 bases aligning to TRBD2. Germline trimming cut 9 bases from V and 3 bases from J; bases unmatched to any gene: 14. The CDR3 runs 15 residues. In germline, CDR1 is MNHEY, CDR2 SVGEGT. Here the CDR3 DNA reads TGTGCCAGTCAAACCGGGACTAACCCGAACTACGAGCAGTACTTC. It specifies CASQTGTNPNYEQYF.

The chain couples TRBV18 to TRBJ2-7; tentatively, D is TRBD1 (6 bases). CDR3 size: 13 residues. Germline V gives CDR1 KGHSH, CDR2 LQKENI. Deletions cut 2 bases from V and 1 base from J, with 6 bases between. The CDR3 DNA sequence: TGTGCCAGCTCACCAGACAGGTCCTACGAGCAGTACGTC. This sequence encodes CASSPDRSYEQYV.

This clonotype was detected only a few times. The J gene is TRBJ2-1, the V gene TRBV5-1; unclear D gene. The CDR3 is made up of 12 amino acids. V lost 5 bases to trimming and J lost 8 bases, with 11 bases between them. Germline V gene data show CDR1 as SGHRS and CDR2 as YFSETQ. CDR3 in amino acids: CASRFSVDEQFF. CDR3 bases: TGCGCCAGCAGATTTTCGGTGGATGAGCAGTTCTTC.

This clonotype has only a few counts. V and J are TRBV20-1 and TRBJ2-1; D remains ambiguous. Trimming took off 4 bases at V and 6 bases at J, with 7 bases between the two ends. Germline CDR1 reads DFQATT; CDR2 reads SNEGSKA (reference sequence). CDR3 length equals 11 residues. Here the CDR3 DNA reads TGCAGTGCTATCAGAGGCAATGAGCAGTTCTTC. It encodes CSAIRGNEQFF.

J is TRBJ2-5 and V is TRBV12-3 or TRBV12-4; 10 nucleotides agree with TRBD2. V shed 3 bases, J shed 5 bases, and the junction held 6 bases outside the gene matches. The CDR3 is 15 amino acids. The CDR3 nucleotides are TGTGCCAGCAGTTTCGAACTAGCGGGGTATGAGACCCAGTACTTC. Translation: CASSFELAGYETQYF.

The V call is TRBV18, the J call TRBJ1-1, with D possibly TRBD1 on 5 matching bases. The germline V gene encodes CDR1 KGHSH and CDR2 LQKENI. V was pared by 6 bases and J by 8 bases, with 16 bases between. This CDR3 is built from 13 residues. As DNA, the CDR3 is TGTGCCAGCTCCCCAGCAGCGGGGCAAGAAGCTTTCTTT. Protein sequence: CASSPAAGQEAFF.

The table lists this clonotype with a few counts. This sequence joins TRBV5-1 and TRBJ2-1; 7 nucleotides align to TRBD2. Looked up from germline, CDR1 is SGHRS and CDR2 is YFSETQ. The V segment lost 0 bases and the J segment 13 bases; nucleotides outside the gene matches: 4. This CDR3 region has 12 residues. For the CDR3, the DNA is TGCGCCAGCAGCTTGGAGGGAGGGGACCAGTTCTTC. Translating it yields CASSLEGGDQFF.

This clonotype came up a few times. Written as DNA, the CDR3 is TGCAGCGTTGAGGGACTAGCGGGGGGAGCCAAAAACATTCAGTACTTC. Amino acid sequence: CSVEGLAGGAKNIQYF. The V gene is TRBV29-1, the J gene TRBJ2-4; 15 positions agree with TRBD2. The germline CDR1 and CDR2 sequences are SQVTM and ANQGSEA. V shed 3 bases, J shed 0 bases, and the junction held 0 bases outside the gene matches. The CDR3 sequence is 16 residues long.

The chain employs TRBV20-1 and TRBJ2-2; the D call may be TRBD1 or TRBD2 (5 bases each). The CDR3 totals 14 residues. Germline V CDR1 and CDR2: DFQATT, SNEGSKA (reference sequence). Trimming cost V 6 bases and J 2 bases, with 13 bases left between them. The CDR3 loop reads CSAEDGANTGELFF. The CDR3 DNA is TGCAGTGCCGAAGACGGGGCTAACACCGGGGAGCTGTTTTTT.

This clonotype was seen more than once but under ten times. The rearrangement uses TRBV4-1 and TRBJ2-7; 8 bases match TRBD2. The CDR3 is made up of 18 amino acids. Germline V gene data show CDR1 as MGHRA and CDR2 as YSYEKL. The trim removed 0 bases at V and 2 bases at J, leaving 12 bases unmatched. CDR3: CASSQEPVSAGAAYEQYV. Written as DNA, the CDR3 is TGCGCCAGCAGCCAAGAACCCGTTTCAGCGGGGGCCGCCTACGAGCAGTACGTC.

V gene TRBV20-1 combines with J gene TRBJ2-7; D perhaps matches TRBD2 (6 bases). The germline CDR1 and CDR2 sequences are DFQATT and SNEGSKA (reference sequence). V gave up 5 bases and J gave up 6 bases, with 20 bases separating them. The length of the CDR3 is 14 residues. CDR3 bases: TGCAGTGCTCCCAAGTCGGGACTCGCCTCCGAGCAGTACTTC. Its translation is CSAPKSGLASEQYF.

The chain employs TRBV10-3 and TRBJ2-3; 12 bases are a match to TRBD2. Per germline, CDR1 ENHRY and CDR2 SYGVKD. V shed 4 bases and J 5 bases; nucleotides not matched to a gene: 7. This CDR3 region has 16 residues. CDR3 amino acids: CAISALAGGLGDTQYF. The CDR3, as DNA: TGTGCCATCAGTGCCCTAGCGGGAGGGCTGGGAGATACGCAGTATTTT.

The V gene is TRBV4-1, the J gene TRBJ1-5; D remains ambiguous. V was trimmed by 1 base and J by 3 bases, leaving 13 bases between them. Germline CDR1 and CDR2: MGHRA and YSYEKL. The CDR3 loop spans 16 amino acids. The CDR3 is CASSQVRASFNQPQHF. The CDR3 coding sequence is TGCGCCAGCAGCCAAGTGAGGGCCAGTTTCAATCAGCCCCAGCATTTT.

The sample holds a few counts of this clonotype. The chain recombines TRBV19 with TRBJ2-1; D ambiguous. V lost 7 bases and J 0 bases, leaving 13 bases between the germline ends. Germline V lookup: CDR1 LNHDA, CDR2 SQIVND (reference sequence). The CDR3 length is 15 residues. CDR3 DNA: TGTGCCAGTAATGATATAGGAGCCTCCTACAATGAGCAGTTCTTC. Its translation is CASNDIGASYNEQFF.

J is TRBJ2-3 and V is TRBV24-1; no clear D. The CDR3 length is 14 residues. Germline V CDR1 and CDR2: KGHDR, SFDVKD. V was cut by 0 bases and J by 5 bases, with 8 bases left in between. CDR3 loop: CATSDLMAKDTQYF. As DNA, the CDR3 is TGTGCCACCAGTGATTTGATGGCAAAAGATACGCAGTATTTT.

The rearrangement joins TRBV6-1 to TRBJ2-2; D possibly matches TRBD1 or TRBD2 (6 bases each). Germline CDR1 MNHNS, CDR2 SASEGT. The ends were cut back, 7 bases at V and 3 bases at J, with 21 bases in the middle. The CDR3 sequence is 17 residues long. For the CDR3, the DNA is TGTGCCAGCAAAAGGGGGGCTCTTTTATCGGACACCGGGGAGCTGTTTTTT. This gives the protein CASKRGALLSDTGELFF.

This clonotype was counted many times. The rearrangement uses TRBV28 and TRBJ2-5; D is undetermined. CDR3 size: 13 residues. The germline V and J ends were trimmed by 2 bases and 4 bases, with 8 bases remaining between them. Germline CDR1 and CDR2: MDHEN and SYDVKM. CDR3 nucleotide sequence: TGTGCCAGCAGTTTACTAATGGGAGAGACCCAGTACTTC. It encodes CASSLLMGETQYF.

This rearrangement joins TRBV12-3 or TRBV12-4 to TRBJ2-7, with D perhaps TRBD2 (6 bases). The ends were cut back, 5 bases at V and 2 bases at J, with 13 bases in the middle. This CDR3 is built from 14 residues. CDR3 nucleotides: TGTGCCAGCAGTCAGACGGGACTCACCTACGAGCAGTACTTC. Translating it yields CASSQTGLTYEQYF.

This chain uses TRBV3-1 with TRBJ2-1; D uncertain. This CDR3 region has 13 residues. Germline CDR1 is LGHDT and CDR2 is YNNKEL (reference sequence). Between the trimmed V and J ends, which lost 1 base and 6 bases, there was a span of 7 bases. The CDR3 here is CASSQAPGNEQFF. The CDR3 region has the DNA TGTGCCAGCAGCCAAGCTCCGGGCAATGAGCAGTTCTTC.

V usage is TRBV20-1 and J usage is TRBJ2-2; 7 nucleotides align to TRBD2. The germline V gene has CDR1 DFQATT and CDR2 SNEGSKA (reference sequence). This CDR3 is built from 16 residues. Trimming took 6 bases from V and 1 from J; bases not matched to a gene: 11. CDR3 residues: CSARTPLAENTGELFF. DNA for the CDR3: TGCAGTGCCAGAACCCCTCTAGCGGAGAACACCGGGGAGCTGTTTTTT.

With respect to this clonotype: At one end the junction does not follow the germline gene, possibly because of a read error. The chain has TRBV20-1 and TRBJ2-3, with TRBD2 matching 10 bases. CDR1 and CDR2 (germline): DFQATT, SNEGSKA (reference sequence). The CDR3 loop spans 19 amino acids. CDR3 residues: CCASMSTSGGATRTDTQYF. As DNA, the CDR3 is TGCTGTGCTAGTATGTCGACAAGCGGGGGGGCGACGCGCACAGATACGCAGTATTTT.